These T cell receptor beta chains were read from a single sample in a study of T-cell memory formation after mild COVID-19. TCRdb used MiXCR to reprocess the 5' RACE reads, holding one entry per CDR3 protein. The repertoire includes about 470,000 distinct CDR3 sequences, 15% to 20% of them detected once, and 9% to 15% sits in the top ten. The material sequenced was PBMCs or a T cell subset sorted from them (not recorded which). These receptors came from an adult woman who had mild COVID-19 (a few samples of this study predate the infection). Cell type and time point are not known. Both conserved end residues are part of each CDR3. The D gene is left open where the match is weak. Clone sizes are given selectively: once, few, many, or a class where the clone is expanded.

>TRBD2|TRBJ2-1|TRBV6-5|.
CASSYGGGSVNEQFF
TGTGCCAGCAGTTACGGGGGGGGGAGCGTGAATGAGCAGTTCTTC
>.|TRBJ2-1|TRBV13|.
CASSLWGANEQFF
TGTGCCAGCAGCTTATGGGGGGCCAATGAGCAGTTCTTC
>TRBD2|TRBJ2-5|TRBV4-1|.
CASSHDGRTSQETQYF
TGCGCCAGCAGCCATGATGGGCGGACTAGCCAAGAGACCCAGTACTTC
>.|TRBJ2-7|TRBV7-2|few
CASSLNTNYEQYF
TGTGCCAGCAGCTTAAACACAAACTACGAGCAGTACTTC
>TRBD1|TRBJ1-2|TRBV6-1|.
CASRETGYYGYTF
TGTGCCAGCAGGGAGACAGGGTACTATGGCTACACCTTC
>TRBD1|TRBJ1-2|TRBV5-1|.
CASSLTGEHSYGYTF
TGCGCCAGCAGCTTGACAGGGGAGCATTCCTATGGCTACACCTTC
>TRBD2|TRBJ2-5|TRBV6-5|few
CASSETSGQETQYF
TGTGCCAGCAGTGAGACTAGCGGACAAGAGACCCAGTACTTC
>TRBD2|TRBJ2-7|TRBV20-1|few
CSAPRGYEQYF
TGCAGTGCTCCGCGGGGGTACGAGCAGTACTTC
>.|TRBJ2-1|TRBV18|few
CASSPGTEQFF
TGTGCCAGCTCACCAGGGACTGAGCAGTTCTTC
>TRBD2|TRBJ2-7|TRBV6-2/TRBV6-3|few
CASRSPLAGVIYEQYF
TGTGCCAGCAGATCCCCTCTAGCGGGAGTTATCTACGAGCAGTACTTC
>.|TRBJ2-7|TRBV30|.
CAWSSQQGYEQYF
TGTGCCTGGAGTTCCCAGCAGGGCTACGAGCAGTACTTC
>.|TRBJ2-7|TRBV6-2/TRBV6-3|few
CASRTRMGLSAYEQYF
TGTGCCAGCAGGACGCGGATGGGGCTCTCCGCCTACGAGCAGTACTTC
>.|TRBJ2-2|TRBV4-1|few
CASSRVGTTNTGELFF
TGCGCCAGCAGCAGGGTGGGGACAACGAACACCGGGGAGCTGTTTTTT
>.|TRBJ2-5|TRBV24-1|.
CATRQDPPQETQYF
TGTGCCACCAGACAGGACCCTCCACAAGAGACCCAGTACTTC
>TRBD2|TRBJ2-2|TRBV9|few
CASSVVAGGSNTGELFF
TGTGCCAGCAGCGTAGTAGCGGGGGGCTCGAACACCGGGGAGCTGTTTTTT
>.|TRBJ2-7|TRBV3-1|few
CASSQAGGPTYEQYF
TGTGCCAGCAGCCAAGCAGGGGGGCCTACCTACGAGCAGTACTTC
>TRBD2|TRBJ2-1|TRBV27|.
CASRRTSGVNEQFF
TGTGCCAGCAGGCGGACTAGCGGGGTTAATGAGCAGTTCTTC
>.|TRBJ1-1|TRBV20-1|few
CRPSEGGNTEAFF
TGCAGGCCCAGCGAAGGCGGGAACACTGAAGCTTTCTTT